This entry is about one TCR beta chain. The identical CDR3 is also encoded by other nucleotide sequences in the sample. This sample was included in a study of blood T cell repertoires in COVID-19. Study-level background: Italy, Spain and the United States were the sources of the convalescent and acute COVID-19 samples. In each case, the material was cDNA or gDNA derived from T cells, B-cell-depleted T cells, or PBMCs.

Per the original methods: Reference gene primers were amplified, and this amplification served to estimate nucleated cell counts. Sequenced by immunoSEQ multiplex PCR; TCRdb stores in-frame clones only, minus some. D and trimming were read from the DNA, whereas the V and J calls and clone size are those reported in that table. The data hold around 90,000 clones, with about 80% observed a single time. Sequenced material: peripheral blood. This receptor was identified in a human donor in a cohort sampled during active COVID-19.

The CDR3 region is CASSPGTGGEETQYF. In DNA form, the CDR3 reads TGTGCCAGCTCACCCGGGACAGGGGGCGAAGAGACCCAGTACTTC. The V and J genes are TRBV18 and TRBJ2-5, with 12 bases aligning to TRBD1. This CDR3 contains 15 residues. Trimming took 3 bases from V and 3 from J; bases not matched to a gene: 2. CDR1 and CDR2 from the germline V gene are KGHSH and LQKENI.